The 25 T cell receptor beta chains below come from one sample, sequenced in a study of PD-1 blockade in classical Hodgkin lymphoma. The sample's time point: cycle 4 day 1 (C4D1), after more than five weeks of nivolumab. Each patient relapsed following autologous stem cell transplantation, and prior brentuximab vedotin exposure differed. TCRdb's copy holds only in-frame clones and misses some; the assay was immunoSEQ multiplex PCR. The sample holds roughly 100,000 clones; approximately 89% are singletons and the top ten take about 20%. Sequencing was performed on peripheral blood mononuclear cells (PBMCs), taken before the fourth cycle of nivolumab. All receptors come from a human donor with classical Hodgkin lymphoma.

The J gene is TRBJ2-5, the V gene TRBV6-1, with TRBD2 matching 8 bases. The CDR3 is made up of 14 amino acids. The germline gives CDR1 MNHNS, CDR2 SASEGT. The CDR3, as DNA: TGTGCGGGGGGGTCCAGCGGGAGAACAGAGACCCAGTACTTC. It encodes CAGGSSGRTETQYF.

This chain connects TRBV2 to TRBJ2-1; possibly TRBD1 for D (8 bases). The CDR3 loop spans 15 amino acids. Germline lookup yields CDR1 SNHLY and CDR2 FYNNEI. Trimming took off 6 bases at V and 10 bases at J, with 22 bases between the two ends. The CDR3 sequence is CASRGGQGRGGEQFF. For the CDR3, the DNA is TGTGCCAGCAGGGGCGGACAGGGACGGGGAGGGGAGCAGTTCTTC.

This clone was counted once. This chain links TRBV28 with TRBJ1-2; D is undetermined. The CDR3 loop spans 14 amino acids. Germline CDR1 is MDHEN and CDR2 is SYDVKM. V lost 1 base, J lost 1 base, and 7 bases lay in between. CDR3 in amino acids: CASSLLGNNYGYTF. The CDR3 DNA reads TGTGCCAGCAGTTTATTAGGGAATAACTATGGCTACACCTTC.

The gene calls are TRBV6-5 and TRBJ1-1; D perhaps matches TRBD1 (6 bases). The germline V and J ends were trimmed by 0 bases and 1 base, with 9 bases remaining between them. CDR1 is MNHEY and CDR2 is SVGAGI in the germline V gene. This CDR3 region has 15 residues. The CDR3 nucleotides read TGTGCCAGCAGTTACTCGGGGGCCTCGAACACTGAAGCTTTCTTT. Residues: CASSYSGASNTEAFF.

This clone was counted at least ten times. The CDR3 DNA sequence: TGTGCCAGCAGCTTATCCCGGAGCTCCTACGAGCAGTACTTC. The encoded protein is CASSLSRSSYEQYF. The chain is built from TRBV7-6 and TRBJ2-7; D is unclear. The CDR3 runs to 14 residues. From germline, CDR1 is SGHVS and CDR2 FNYEAQ. V was trimmed by 2 bases and J by 0 bases, leaving 8 bases between them.

Here the CDR3 reads CASSLVSGLQETQYF. The CDR3 bases are TGTGCCAGCAGCTTAGTATCAGGGCTCCAAGAGACCCAGTACTTC. V gene TRBV11-2 combines with J gene TRBJ2-5; a possible D gene is TRBD1 (5 bases). Germline assignment: CDR1 SGHAT and CDR2 FQNNGV. The CDR3 consists of 15 residues. V was pared by 1 base and J by 1 base, with 10 bases between.

The V call is TRBV30, the J call TRBJ1-1, with a tentative D call TRBD1 (6 bases). CDR3 length equals 13 residues. Germline values: CDR1 GTSNPN, CDR2 SVGIG (reference sequence). The V end was cut by 4 bases, the J end by 0 bases, with 9 bases between. The CDR3 sequence: CAWIGQMNTEAFF. The DNA of the CDR3 is TGTGCCTGGATAGGACAGATGAACACTGAAGCTTTCTTT.

The count of this clone is one. The genes are TRBV6-1 and TRBJ2-1; TRBD2 matches at 10 bases. J was trimmed by 4 bases and V by 4 bases; bases with no gene match: 7. The CDR3 is 16 amino acids. Per germline, CDR1 MNHNS and CDR2 SASEGT. Written as DNA, the CDR3 is TGTGCCAGCAGTGCAACCGGGACTAGCGTATACAATGAGCAGTTCTTC. Its translation is CASSATGTSVYNEQFF.

The V gene is TRBV21-1, the J gene TRBJ1-1; the table's D call TRBD1 went unverified against the DNA. TRBV21-1 is described as a pseudogene. The CDR3 runs 16 residues. The CDR3 reads CASSKPATGLGTEAFF. The CDR3 DNA is TGTGCCAGCAGCAAACCCGCGACAGGGTTGGGCACTGAAGCTTTCTTT.

V usage is TRBV6-5 and J usage is TRBJ1-2, with D uncertain. Per germline, CDR1 MNHEY and CDR2 SVGAGI. This CDR3 region has 14 residues. Trimming took 7 bases from V and 3 from J, leaving 15 bases between them. CDR3 nucleotides: TGTGCCAGCACTGAAAGAGGGTCGGACTATGGCTACACCTTC. It translates to CASTERGSDYGYTF.

The chain employs TRBV7-9 and TRBJ2-1; a weak D match, TRBD2 (6 bases). V lost 1 base and J 10 bases, leaving 17 bases between the germline ends. The CDR3 has 15 residues. Germline V lookup: CDR1 SEHNR, CDR2 FQNEAQ (reference sequence). The CDR3 spells CASSLGGKRGEEQFF. CDR3 sequence (DNA): TGTGCCAGCAGCTTAGGCGGGAAACGGGGAGAGGAGCAGTTCTTC.

In its sample, this clone was seen once. The genes are TRBV28 and TRBJ1-1; no definite D call. The CDR3 consists of 14 residues. Trimming took off 0 bases at V and 1 base at J, with 6 bases between the two ends. In germline, CDR1 is MDHEN, CDR2 SYDVKM. The CDR3 spells CASSLWRENTEAFF. The CDR3 DNA reads as TGTGCCAGCAGTTTATGGAGGGAGAACACTGAAGCTTTCTTT.

This clone showed up just once. This chain joins TRBV28 and TRBJ1-5; D is uncertain. V lost 6 bases to trimming and J lost 6 bases, with 12 bases between them. Germline CDR1 reads MDHEN; CDR2 reads SYDVKM. CDR3 size: 13 residues. In DNA form, the CDR3 reads TGTGCCAGCAGCCTAAGGACGCTTCAGCCCCAGCATTTT. Amino acids: CASSLRTLQPQHF.

The DNA of the CDR3 is TGTGCCTGGAGTATGAGGTGGGCCGGGGAGCTGTTTTTT. It specifies CAWSMRWAGELFF. The chain couples TRBV30 to TRBJ2-2, with D unclear. CDR3 length: 13 amino acids. V was trimmed by 2 bases and J by 6 bases, leaving 10 bases between them. Germline assignment: CDR1 GTSNPN and CDR2 SVGIG (reference sequence).

CDR3 residues: CASSQGTGPGNTIYF. CDR3 nucleotide sequence: TGCGCCAGCAGCCAGGGGACAGGGCCTGGAAACACCATATATTTT. The genes are TRBV4-3 and TRBJ1-3; 9 positions match TRBD1. Germline CDR1 LGHNA, CDR2 YSLEER. The V gene end was trimmed by 3 bases and the J gene end by 2 bases; junction bases not matched to a gene: 2. The CDR3 totals 15 residues.

This sequence joins TRBV2 and TRBJ2-7; 8 bases fit TRBD1. This CDR3 has 19 residues. V lost 1 base, J lost 1 base, and 15 bases stayed unmatched. From germline, CDR1 is SNHLY and CDR2 FYNNEI. CDR3 nucleotides: TGTGCCAGCAGTGAAGGGTTGCCAGGGGGCGGATACTCTTCCTACGAGCAGTACTTC. It is translated as CASSEGLPGGGYSSYEQYF. Together with reference TRBV2 and TRBJ2-7, the CDR3 gives the full variable domain: EPEVTQTPSHQVTQMGQEVILRCVPISNHLYFYWYRQILGQKVEFLVSFYNNEISEKSEIFDDQFSVERPDGSNFTLKIRSTKLEDSAMYFCASSEGLPGGGYSSYEQYFGPGTRLTVT.

The rearrangement joins TRBV2 to TRBJ1-2; D not resolved. The V end was cut by 9 bases, the J end by 6 bases, with 17 bases between. Germline CDR1 reads SNHLY; CDR2 reads FYNNEI. The CDR3 is 13 residues long. The CDR3 nucleotides read TGTGCCAGTTTTGGAAGCAGGAGGGATGGCTACACCTTC. This codes for CASFGSRRDGYTF.

This chain links TRBV6-1 with TRBJ1-4; maybe TRBD1 (5 bases). This CDR3 has 14 amino acids. V lost 6 bases to trimming and J lost 4 bases, with 12 bases between them. The germline V gene encodes CDR1 MNHNS and CDR2 SASEGT. The CDR3 nucleotides are TGTGCCAGCAGGGGGACGGGAAATAATGAAAAACTGTTTTTT. Translation: CASRGTGNNEKLFF.

The gene calls are TRBV4-2 and TRBJ1-2; 7 nucleotides agree with TRBD1. There are 15 residues in the CDR3. V lost 1 base and J lost 2; bases outside the gene matches: 4. Germline V CDR1 and CDR2: LGHNA, YNFKEQ. The CDR3 nucleotides read TGTGCCAGCAGCCAAGTTGAGACAGGGAACTATGGCTACACCTTC. Translated, it gives CASSQVETGNYGYTF.

V is TRBV11-2 and J is TRBJ2-2; 11 bases align to TRBD1. V was clipped by 3 bases and J by 3 bases; unmatched bases: 6. Per the germline V gene, CDR1 is SGHAT and CDR2 is FQNNGV. The CDR3 spans 17 residues. CDR3: CASSLFGTGGDTGELFF. CDR3 nucleotide sequence: TGTGCCAGCAGCTTGTTCGGGACAGGGGGGGACACCGGGGAGCTGTTTTTT.

V gene TRBV5-1 combines with J gene TRBJ2-6, with D unclear. V gave up 1 base and J gave up 0 bases, with 5 bases separating them. The CDR3 is 15 amino acids. Germline V gene lookup returns CDR1 SGHRS and CDR2 YFSETQ. In DNA, the CDR3 is TGCGCCAGCAGCTTGACGAGCTCTGGGGCCAACGTCCTGACTTTC. Residues: CASSLTSSGANVLTF.

This clone has a handful of counts. The chain uses TRBV2 and TRBJ1-3; 8 nucleotides match TRBD1. The CDR3 extends over 15 amino acids. J lost 2 bases, V lost 6 bases, and 6 bases had no gene match. Germline V gives CDR1 SNHLY, CDR2 FYNNEI. The CDR3 sequence: CASRFGRGPGNTIYF. The CDR3 nucleotides are TGTGCCAGCAGGTTTGGCAGGGGGCCTGGAAACACCATATATTTT.

The chain couples TRBV2 to TRBJ2-4; D is perhaps TRBD2 (6 bases). Deletions cut 1 base from V and 7 bases from J, with 17 bases between. There are 16 residues in the CDR3. CDR1 SNHLY and CDR2 FYNNEI come from the germline V gene. The CDR3 DNA reads as TGTGCCAGCAGTGAAGGGATCGGGGGATCTCGGAACATTCAGTACTTC. The encoded protein is CASSEGIGGSRNIQYF.

This chain joins TRBV27 and TRBJ2-1; no reliable D call. Germline-derived CDR1 and CDR2 are MNHEY and SMNVEV (reference sequence). The CDR3 loop spans 12 amino acids. Trimming stripped 3 bases from V and 4 bases from J, with 4 bases between. CDR3 nucleotides: TGTGCCAGCAGTTTGGCGTACAATGAGCAGTTCTTC. This translates into CASSLAYNEQFF.

This chain links TRBV29-1 with TRBJ2-7; no clear D gene. The V gene's germline CDR1 is SQVTM and CDR2 ANQGSEA. Deletions cut 0 bases from V and 1 base from J, with 7 bases between. CDR3 size: 13 residues. The CDR3 DNA follows: TGCAGCGTTGAAGAGGGGTATTCCTACGAGCAGTACTTC. Amino acids: CSVEEGYSYEQYF.